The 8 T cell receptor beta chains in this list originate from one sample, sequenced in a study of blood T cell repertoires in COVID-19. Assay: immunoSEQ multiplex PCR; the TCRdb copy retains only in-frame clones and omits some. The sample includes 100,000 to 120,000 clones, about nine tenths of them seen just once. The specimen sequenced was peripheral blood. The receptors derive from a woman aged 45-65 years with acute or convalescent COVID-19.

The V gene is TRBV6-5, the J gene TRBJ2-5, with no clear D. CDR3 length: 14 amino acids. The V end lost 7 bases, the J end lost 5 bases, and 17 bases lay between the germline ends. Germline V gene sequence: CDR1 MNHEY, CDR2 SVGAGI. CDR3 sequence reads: CASTKSALSETQYF. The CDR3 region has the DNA TGTGCCAGCACCAAAAGTGCGTTGTCCGAGACCCAGTACTTC.

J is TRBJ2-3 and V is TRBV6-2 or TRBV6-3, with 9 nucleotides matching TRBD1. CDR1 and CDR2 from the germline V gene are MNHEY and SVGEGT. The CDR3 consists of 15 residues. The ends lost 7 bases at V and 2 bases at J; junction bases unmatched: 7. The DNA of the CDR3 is TGTGCCAGCACCCCGGGACAGGGACCCACAGATACGCAGTATTTT. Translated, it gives CASTPGQGPTDTQYF.

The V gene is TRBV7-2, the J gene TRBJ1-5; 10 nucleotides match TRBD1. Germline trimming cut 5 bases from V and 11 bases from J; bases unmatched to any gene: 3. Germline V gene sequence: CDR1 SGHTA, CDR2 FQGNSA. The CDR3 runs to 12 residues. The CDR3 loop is CASSGGQGSQHF. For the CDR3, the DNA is TGTGCCAGCAGCGGGGGACAGGGGTCCCAGCATTTT.

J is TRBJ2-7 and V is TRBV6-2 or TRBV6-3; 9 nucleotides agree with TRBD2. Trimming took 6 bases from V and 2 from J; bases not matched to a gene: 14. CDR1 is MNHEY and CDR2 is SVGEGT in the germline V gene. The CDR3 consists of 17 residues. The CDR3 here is CASSPLTTSGLTYEQYF. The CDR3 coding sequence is TGTGCCAGCAGCCCCCTGACGACTAGCGGCCTGACCTACGAGCAGTACTTC.

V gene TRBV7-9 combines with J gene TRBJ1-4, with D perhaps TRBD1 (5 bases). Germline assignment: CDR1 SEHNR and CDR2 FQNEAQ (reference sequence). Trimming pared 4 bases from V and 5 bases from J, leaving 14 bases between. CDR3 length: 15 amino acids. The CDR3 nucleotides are TGTGCCAGCAGCTCAACGGCAGGGATAAATGAAAAACTGTTTTTT. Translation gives CASSSTAGINEKLFF.

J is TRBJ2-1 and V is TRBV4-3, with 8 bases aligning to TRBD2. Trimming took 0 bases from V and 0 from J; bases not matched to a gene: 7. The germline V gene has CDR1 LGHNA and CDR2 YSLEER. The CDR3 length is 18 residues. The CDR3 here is CASSQDPTGTSSYNEQFF. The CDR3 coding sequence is TGCGCCAGCAGCCAAGATCCAACCGGGACTAGCTCCTACAATGAGCAGTTCTTC.

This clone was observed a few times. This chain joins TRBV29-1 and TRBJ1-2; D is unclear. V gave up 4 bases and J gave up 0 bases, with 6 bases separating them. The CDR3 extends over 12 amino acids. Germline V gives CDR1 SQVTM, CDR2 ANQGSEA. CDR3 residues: CSVVSSNYGYTF. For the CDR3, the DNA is TGCAGCGTTGTAAGCTCTAACTATGGCTACACCTTC.

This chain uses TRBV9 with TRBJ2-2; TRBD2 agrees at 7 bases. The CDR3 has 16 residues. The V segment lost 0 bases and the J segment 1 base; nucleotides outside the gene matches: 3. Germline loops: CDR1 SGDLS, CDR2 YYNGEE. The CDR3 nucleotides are TGTGCCAGCAGCGTAGACCTAGCGGTGAACACCGGGGAGCTGTTTTTT. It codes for CASSVDLAVNTGELFF.